These 9 T cell receptor beta chains share one sample of origin, sequenced in a study of Ad26.COV2.S vaccination and SARS-CoV-2 variants (dated by TCRdb to about 2021). In light of the paper, this sample's treatment or condition label describes: about 20 received Ad26.COV2.S at low or high dose, single or two shots; 5 received placebo; per-sample allocation not given. For vaccine and placebo recipients, the sequenced repertoires came from samples collected on day 63 after the first injection. Libraries were made using the immunoSEQ multiplex PCR assay. Imported from immuneACCESS, the table was reduced by TCRdb to in-frame sequences with V and J called. These copies leave out some clones; in studies compared against another copy, an unresolved V gene accounts for under half, and the cause of the remainder is not known. The sample table records more than 300,000 clones; 75% to 90% of these occur just once. The ten biggest clones cover around a tenth of the sample.

The source was peripheral blood, collected in a trial of Ad26.COV2.S vaccine versus placebo. These receptor sequences come from a person aged 18-65 years who received the Ad26.COV2.S COVID-19 vaccine or a placebo.

The chain is built from TRBV24-1 and TRBJ2-6; D assignment may be TRBD1 or TRBD2 (5 bases each). V lost 4 bases, J lost 2 bases, and 14 bases lay in between. The germline CDR1 and CDR2 sequences are KGHDR and SFDVKD. The CDR3 totals 17 residues. The CDR3 protein is CATSEGDVPAGANVLTF. For the CDR3, the DNA is TGTGCCACCAGTGAAGGGGACGTTCCGGCTGGGGCCAACGTCCTGACTTTC.

V is TRBV5-1 and J is TRBJ2-1, with 9 positions matching TRBD2. The V and J ends lost 0 bases and 10 bases, in that order; junction bases with no gene match: 8. The germline V gene has CDR1 SGHRS and CDR2 YFSETQ. CDR3 length: 15 amino acids. This CDR3 is CASSLEAGGHWEQFF. Here the CDR3 DNA reads TGCGCCAGCAGCTTGGAAGCGGGGGGCCACTGGGAGCAGTTCTTC.

This clone was seen only a few times. The genes are TRBV7-8 and TRBJ2-1; D may be TRBD1 or TRBD2 (5 bases each). V was trimmed by 6 bases and J by 6 bases, leaving 15 bases between them. The CDR3 loop spans 14 amino acids. Looked up from germline, CDR1 is SGHVS and CDR2 is FQNEAQ. CDR3 sequence (DNA): TGTGCCAGCAGTCCCCCCGCGAGGGGCAATGAGCAGTTCTTC. It translates to CASSPPARGNEQFF.

The rearrangement joins TRBV4-3 to TRBJ2-2; TRBD2 agrees at 7 bases. The V segment lost 3 bases and the J segment 4 bases; nucleotides outside the gene matches: 8. CDR1 is LGHNA and CDR2 is YSLEER in the germline V gene. This CDR3 has 16 amino acids. This CDR3 is CASSQVPGLTTGELFF. DNA of the CDR3: TGCGCCAGCAGCCAGGTCCCGGGACTAACCACCGGGGAGCTGTTTTTT.

The V call is TRBV6-5, the J call TRBJ2-7; no definite D call. The V gene lost 2 bases and the J gene lost 3 bases, with 8 bases spanning the gap. This CDR3 region has 13 residues. Germline V lookup: CDR1 MNHEY, CDR2 SVGAGI. CDR3 residues: CASSYHNSYEQYF. DNA for the CDR3: TGTGCCAGCAGTTACCATAACAGCTACGAGCAGTACTTC.

This chain uses TRBV10-2 with TRBJ2-7; tentatively, D is TRBD2 (5 bases). Trimming pared 7 bases from V and 1 base from J, leaving 17 bases between. This CDR3 comprises 15 residues. Germline V lookup: CDR1 WSHSY, CDR2 SAAADI. In DNA, the CDR3 is TGCGCCAGCATCAACACTGGACTGGCATCCTACGAGCAGTACTTC. Translating gives CASINTGLASYEQYF.

This chain connects TRBV7-2 to TRBJ2-7; D is uncertain. V lost 6 bases to trimming and J lost 0 bases, with 12 bases between them. The CDR3 consists of 14 residues. Germline values: CDR1 SGHTA, CDR2 FQGNSA. CDR3 in amino acids: CASSFTPSSYEQYF. CDR3 in DNA: TGTGCCAGCAGTTTCACCCCGAGCTCCTACGAGCAGTACTTC.

The chain uses TRBV2 and TRBJ2-2, with D unresolved. CDR1 SNHLY and CDR2 FYNNEI come from the germline V gene. The CDR3 is made up of 17 amino acids. V lost 8 bases and J 2 bases, leaving 21 bases between the germline ends. The CDR3 region has the DNA TGTGCCAGCGGCGAATTAGACACAAGGGATAACACCGGGGAGCTGTTTTTT. Its protein product is CASGELDTRDNTGELFF.

V and J are TRBV11-2 and TRBJ2-7; 10 nucleotides agree with TRBD1. The J segment lost 4 bases and the V segment lost 3 bases, leaving 3 bases of the junction unmatched. CDR3 size: 14 residues. Germline V gene lookup returns CDR1 SGHAT and CDR2 FQNNGV. The CDR3 DNA is TGTGCCAGCAGCTTGGGGACAGGGGAATACGAGCAGTACTTC. As protein: CASSLGTGEYEQYF. Complete variable domain (other parts from reference TRBV11-2 and TRBJ2-7): EAGVAQSPRYKIIEKRQSVAFWCNPISGHATLYWYQQILGQGPKLLIQFQNNGVVDDSQLPKDRFSAERLKGVDSTLKIQPAKLEDSAVYLCASSLGTGEYEQYFGPGTRLTVT.